This T cell receptor (beta chain) was captured in a study of blood T cells in healthy people across ages. Study-level results: Donors of long life had a larger count of naive CD4+ cells and greater diversity than aged donors.

The CDR3 has 14 residues. The V and J ends lost 3 bases and 6 bases respectively, with 12 bases between them. This clonotype was seen a handful of times. Its antigen is not known. Primed by a sample-barcoded 5' primer and a J-beta primer mix, a second PCR proceeded for about 6 to 12 cycles. A single record per CDR3 protein comes from TCRdb applying MiXCR to the 5' RACE reads. The data hold about 780,000 distinct CDR3 sequences, with 20% to 30% observed a single time. These data were also reused for a study on T cells of mothers and their children.

Sequencing was performed on blood. This TCR was sampled from a boy aged 5-17 years in good health. The rearrangement links TRBV12-3 or TRBV12-4 to TRBJ2-4, with a possible D match to TRBD2 (5 bases). The CDR3 loop reads CASSLETTINIQYF. CDR3 nucleotide sequence: TGTGCCAGCAGTTTGGAGACTACGATAAACATTCAGTACTTC.